The clone carrying this TCR beta chain was found once. Authors' data handling: Estimation of nucleated cell counts was performed using reference gene primer amplification. Data came from immunoSEQ multiplex PCR; TCRdb stores just in-frame clones and leaves some out. D and trimming were read from the DNA, whereas the V and J calls and clone size are those reported in that table. The profile shows over 60,000 clones, 82% of them singletons. The entry originates in a study of blood T cell repertoires in COVID-19. For the study at large: Samples taken during acute and convalescent COVID-19 were collected in the United States, Italy and Spain. Sources were T cells, B-cell-depleted T cells, or PBMCs; the material itself was cDNA or gDNA.

The CDR3 totals 15 residues. V was pared by 2 bases and J by 4 bases, with 5 bases of the junction left unmatched. Germline V CDR1 and CDR2: SGHRS, YFSETQ. The TCR originated in a human donor in a cohort sampled during active COVID-19. The source material was peripheral blood. This chain joins TRBV5-1 and TRBJ2-3, with 9 positions matching TRBD1. The CDR3 DNA sequence: TGCGCCAGCAGCTTCGGACAGGGGAGGGCAGATACGCAGTATTTT. Protein product: CASSFGQGRADTQYF. Full variable domain (missing parts from reference TRBV5-1 and TRBJ2-3): KAGVTQTPRYLIKTRGQQVTLSCSPISGHRSVSWYQQTPGQGLQFLFEYFSETQRNKGNFPGRFSGRQFSNSRSEMNVSTLELGDSALYLCASSFGQGRADTQYFGPGTRLTVL.